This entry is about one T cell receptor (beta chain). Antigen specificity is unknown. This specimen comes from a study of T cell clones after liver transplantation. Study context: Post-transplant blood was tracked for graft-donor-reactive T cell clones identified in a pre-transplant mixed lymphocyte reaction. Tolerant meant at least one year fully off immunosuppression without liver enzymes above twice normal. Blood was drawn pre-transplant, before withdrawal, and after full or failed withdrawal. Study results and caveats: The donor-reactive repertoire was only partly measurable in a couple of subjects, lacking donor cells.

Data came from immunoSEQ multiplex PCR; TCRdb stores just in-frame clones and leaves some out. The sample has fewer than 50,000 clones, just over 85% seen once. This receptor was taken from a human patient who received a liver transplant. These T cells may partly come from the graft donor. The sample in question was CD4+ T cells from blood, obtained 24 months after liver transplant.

DNA for the CDR3: TGTGCCAGCAGTTTAGTCACTAGCGGGAGTAGTACGTTCTTC. It yields the protein CASSLVTSGSSTFF. The gene calls are TRBV28 and TRBJ2-1, with 11 positions matching TRBD2. V was pared by 2 bases and J by 15 bases, with 9 bases of the junction left unmatched. CDR3 size: 14 residues. Germline V CDR1 and CDR2: MDHEN, SYDVKM.